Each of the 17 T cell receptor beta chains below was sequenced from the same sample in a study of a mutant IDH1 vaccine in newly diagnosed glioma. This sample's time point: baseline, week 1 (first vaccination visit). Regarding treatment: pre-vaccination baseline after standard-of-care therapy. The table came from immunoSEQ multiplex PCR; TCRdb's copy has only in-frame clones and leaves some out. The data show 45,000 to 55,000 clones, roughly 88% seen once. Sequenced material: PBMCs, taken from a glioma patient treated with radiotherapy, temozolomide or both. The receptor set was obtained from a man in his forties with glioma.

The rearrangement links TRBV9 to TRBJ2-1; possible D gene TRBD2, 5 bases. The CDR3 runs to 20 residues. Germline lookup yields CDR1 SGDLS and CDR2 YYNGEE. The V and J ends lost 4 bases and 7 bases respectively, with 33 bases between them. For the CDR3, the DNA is TGTGCCAGCAGCCCCCGCCCGGGCAGCGGCAACGCTATTTACGGGAATGAGCAGTTCTTC. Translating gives CASSPRPGSGNAIYGNEQFF.

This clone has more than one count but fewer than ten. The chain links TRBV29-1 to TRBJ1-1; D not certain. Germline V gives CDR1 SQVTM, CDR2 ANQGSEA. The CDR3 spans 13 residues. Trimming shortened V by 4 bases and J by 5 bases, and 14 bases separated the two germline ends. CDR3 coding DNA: TGCAGCGTTGTAAGTACACTTGAGACTGAAGCTTTCTTT. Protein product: CSVVSTLETEAFF.

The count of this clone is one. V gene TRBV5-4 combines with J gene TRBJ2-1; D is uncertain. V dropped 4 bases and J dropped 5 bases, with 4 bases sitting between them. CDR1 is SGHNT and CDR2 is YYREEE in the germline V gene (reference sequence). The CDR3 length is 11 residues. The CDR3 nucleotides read TGTGCCAGCAGCCTAAACAATGAGCAGTTCTTC. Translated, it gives CASSLNNEQFF.

Here the CDR3 DNA reads TGTGCCAGCAGTGAAGCTCAAGGGGGCCTTTCCAAAAACATTCAGTACTTC. Its protein is CASSEAQGGLSKNIQYF. The chain links TRBV6-1 to TRBJ2-4, with 7 positions matching TRBD1. The germline CDR1 and CDR2 sequences are MNHNS and SASEGT. This CDR3 region has 17 residues. After removal of 0 bases from V and 2 bases from J, the junction contained 7 bases not matched to a gene.

For the CDR3, the DNA is TGTGCCAGCAGCCCTGGGGACAGGGCCTATGGCTACACCTTC. Translating gives CASSPGDRAYGYTF. The genes are TRBV28 and TRBJ1-2; 9 bases are a match to TRBD1. CDR1 is MDHEN and CDR2 is SYDVKM in the germline V gene. The CDR3 covers 14 residues. Unmatched junction bases numbered 6, after V lost 6 bases and J lost 4 bases.

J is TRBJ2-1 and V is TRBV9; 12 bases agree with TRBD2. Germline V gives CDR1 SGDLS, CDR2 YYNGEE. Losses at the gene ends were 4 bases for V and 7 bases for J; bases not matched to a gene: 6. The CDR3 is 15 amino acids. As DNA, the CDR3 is TGTGCCAGCAGCTTCGGACTAGCGGGAACGAATGAGCAGTTCTTC. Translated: CASSFGLAGTNEQFF.

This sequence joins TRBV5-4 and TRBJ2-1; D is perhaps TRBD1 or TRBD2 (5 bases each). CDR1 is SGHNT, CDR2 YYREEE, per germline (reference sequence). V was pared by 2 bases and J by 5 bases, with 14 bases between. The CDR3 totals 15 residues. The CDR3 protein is CASSLSRDLNNEQFF. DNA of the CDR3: TGTGCCAGCAGCTTATCACGGGACCTAAACAATGAGCAGTTCTTC.

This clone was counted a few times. The CDR3 DNA is TGCGCCAGCAGCTTGCAGGGGTTTGGTTACAATGAGCAGTTCTTC. Encoded protein: CASSLQGFGYNEQFF. The chain employs TRBV5-1 and TRBJ2-1, with D possibly TRBD1 on 6 matching bases. V was trimmed by 1 base and J by 4 bases, leaving 12 bases between them. Per the germline V gene, CDR1 is SGHRS and CDR2 is YFSETQ. The CDR3 loop spans 15 amino acids.

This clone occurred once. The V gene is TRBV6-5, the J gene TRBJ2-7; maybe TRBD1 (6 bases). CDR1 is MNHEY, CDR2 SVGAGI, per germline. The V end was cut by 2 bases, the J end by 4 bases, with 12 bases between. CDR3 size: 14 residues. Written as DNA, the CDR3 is TGTGCCAGCAGTTACCACAGGGATGCGTACGAGCAGTACTTC. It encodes CASSYHRDAYEQYF.

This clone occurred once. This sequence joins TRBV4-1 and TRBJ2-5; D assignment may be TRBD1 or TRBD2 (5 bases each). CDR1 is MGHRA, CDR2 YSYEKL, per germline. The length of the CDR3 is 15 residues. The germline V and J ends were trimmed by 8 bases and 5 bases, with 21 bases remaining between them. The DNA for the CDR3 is TGCGCCAGCCGCTTGGGGGTGGCGCCCGGGGAGACCCAGTACTTC. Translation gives CASRLGVAPGETQYF.

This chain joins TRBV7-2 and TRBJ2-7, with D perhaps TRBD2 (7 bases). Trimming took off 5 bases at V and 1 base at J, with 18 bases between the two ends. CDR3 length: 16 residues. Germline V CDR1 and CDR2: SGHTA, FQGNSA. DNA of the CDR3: TGTGCCAGCAGCCCCTGGGGAGGGGGGGATTCCTACGAGCAGTACTTC. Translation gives CASSPWGGGDSYEQYF.

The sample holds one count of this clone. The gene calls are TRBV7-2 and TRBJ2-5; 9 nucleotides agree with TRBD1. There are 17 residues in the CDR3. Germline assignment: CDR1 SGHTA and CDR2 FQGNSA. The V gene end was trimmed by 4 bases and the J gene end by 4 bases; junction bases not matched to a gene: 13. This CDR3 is CASSYQGGGQGGETQYF. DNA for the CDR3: TGTGCCAGCAGCTACCAAGGGGGGGGACAGGGCGGAGAGACCCAGTACTTC. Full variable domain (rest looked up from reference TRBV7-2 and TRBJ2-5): GAGVSQSPSNKVTEKGKDVELRCDPISGHTALYWYRQSLGQGLEFLIYFQGNSAPDKSGLPSDRFSAERTGGSVSTLTIQRTQQEDSAVYLCASSYQGGGQGGETQYFGPGTRLLVL.

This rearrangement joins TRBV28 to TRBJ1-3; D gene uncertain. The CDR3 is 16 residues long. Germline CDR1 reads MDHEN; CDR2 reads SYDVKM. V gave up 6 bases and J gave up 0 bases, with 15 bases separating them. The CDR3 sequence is CASSPPRRGSGNTIYF. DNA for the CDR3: TGTGCCAGCAGCCCCCCAAGGCGGGGCTCTGGAAACACCATATATTTT.

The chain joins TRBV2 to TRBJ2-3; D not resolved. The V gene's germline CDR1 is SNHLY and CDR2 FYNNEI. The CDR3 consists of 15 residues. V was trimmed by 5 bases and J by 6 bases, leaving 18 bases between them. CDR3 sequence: CASSTRVGPRDTQYF. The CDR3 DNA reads TGTGCCAGCAGTACCCGTGTAGGCCCGCGGGATACGCAGTATTTT.

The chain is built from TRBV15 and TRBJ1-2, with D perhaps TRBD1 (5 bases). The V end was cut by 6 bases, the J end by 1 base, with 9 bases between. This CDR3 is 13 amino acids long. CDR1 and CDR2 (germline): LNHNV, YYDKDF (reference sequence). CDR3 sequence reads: CATSPGRNYGYTF. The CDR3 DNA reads TGTGCCACCAGTCCGGGGCGTAACTATGGCTACACCTTC.

This CDR3 reads CASSPRDKETDTQYF. DNA for the CDR3: TGCGCCAGCAGCCCCCGGGACAAGGAAACAGATACGCAGTATTTT. V gene TRBV4-1 combines with J gene TRBJ2-3, with D possibly being TRBD1 (6 bases). The CDR3 contains 15 residues. V was clipped by 4 bases and J by 3 bases, with 14 bases between them. Germline lookup yields CDR1 MGHRA and CDR2 YSYEKL.

The CDR3 region is CASARAQREWVEQYF. In nucleotides, the CDR3 is TGTGCCAGCGCCAGGGCACAGCGGGAGTGGGTCGAGCAGTACTTC. V is TRBV6-1 and J is TRBJ2-7, with 8 positions matching TRBD2. The CDR3 runs to 15 residues. J gave up 6 bases and V 8 bases, and 15 bases lay outside the gene matches. Germline assignment: CDR1 MNHNS and CDR2 SASEGT.